Presented here are 7 T cell receptor beta chains from one specimen sequenced in a study of blood T cell repertoires in COVID-19. Some clones are missing from TCRdb's copy, which holds only in-frame ones; the method was immunoSEQ multiplex PCR. The profile shows about 110,000 clones, 88% of them singletons. The sequenced sample was peripheral blood. These receptors all stem from a human donor in a cohort sampled during active COVID-19.

This rearrangement joins TRBV5-5 to TRBJ1-1; a weak D match, TRBD1 (5 bases). V dropped 4 bases and J dropped 2 bases, with 15 bases sitting between them. The CDR3 loop spans 15 amino acids. Germline-derived CDR1 and CDR2 are SGHKS and YYEKEE (reference sequence). CDR3 bases: TGTGCCAGCAGCGGGGGGACGGGGGTTAACACTGAAGCTTTCTTT. Translating gives CASSGGTGVNTEAFF. Supplemented by reference TRBV5-5 and TRBJ1-1, the full variable domain reads DAGVTQSPTHLIKTRGQQVTLRCSPISGHKSVSWYQQVLGQGPQFIFQYYEKEERGRGNFPDRFSARQFPNYSSELNVNALLLGDSALYLCASSGGTGVNTEAFFGQGTRLTVV.

This sequence joins TRBV5-4 and TRBJ2-1, with D maybe TRBD2 (5 bases). CDR1 and CDR2 from the germline V gene are SGHNT and YYREEE (reference sequence). This CDR3 region has 14 residues. Trimming took 4 bases from V and 5 from J, leaving 13 bases between them. CDR3 amino acids: CASSPPGYHNEQFF. CDR3 sequence (DNA): TGTGCCAGCAGCCCCCCGGGGTACCACAATGAGCAGTTCTTC.

The chain is built from TRBV28 and TRBJ2-7; no clear D. Per germline, CDR1 MDHEN and CDR2 SYDVKM. The V gene lost 2 bases and the J gene lost 4 bases, with 9 bases spanning the gap. This CDR3 has 13 residues. CDR3: CASSLPRRYEQYF. The DNA of the CDR3 is TGTGCCAGCAGTTTACCCCGGCGGTACGAGCAGTACTTC.

The V call is TRBV3-1 (or the pseudogene TRBV3-2), the J call TRBJ2-1, with TRBD1 as a possible D gene (6 bases). The V gene's germline CDR1 is LGHDT and CDR2 YNNKEL (reference sequence). CDR3 size: 16 residues. The V end was cut by 4 bases, the J end by 8 bases, with 21 bases between. The CDR3 loop reads CASSPERGTVIYEQFF. In DNA form, the CDR3 reads TGTGCCAGCAGCCCGGAGAGGGGGACGGTAATCTATGAGCAGTTCTTC.

This rearrangement joins TRBV2 to TRBJ2-2; the match to TRBD2 covers 12 bases. From germline, CDR1 is SNHLY and CDR2 FYNNEI. With 3 bases clipped from V and 0 bases from J, the junction kept 8 bases outside the gene matches. The CDR3 extends over 19 amino acids. CDR3 sequence: CASSDTLGLAGPNTGELFF. The CDR3 DNA reads as TGTGCCAGCAGTGACACGTTAGGACTAGCGGGACCGAACACCGGGGAGCTGTTTTTT.

The chain uses TRBV6-6 and TRBJ1-3, with D unresolved. CDR1 MNHNY and CDR2 SVGAGI come from the germline V gene (reference sequence). Trimming shortened V by 2 bases and J by 2 bases, and 7 bases separated the two germline ends. This CDR3 has 14 residues. The CDR3 protein is CASSYGGPGNTIYF. CDR3 nucleotide sequence: TGTGCCAGCAGTTACGGAGGGCCTGGAAACACCATATATTTT.

The CDR3: CASSRRQLASSSYNEQFF. As DNA, the CDR3 is TGTGCCAGCAGTCGTCGACAGTTAGCCTCAAGCTCCTACAATGAGCAGTTCTTC. The rearrangement joins TRBV2 to TRBJ2-1, with D possibly TRBD1 on 5 matching bases. Trimming removed 5 bases at V and 0 bases at J, with 20 bases between. Germline CDR1 reads SNHLY; CDR2 reads FYNNEI. The CDR3 extends over 18 amino acids.